The rows below give T cell receptor beta chains drawn from one sample of a study of Graves' ophthalmopathy and Graves' hyperthyroidism. TCRdb processed the multiplex PCR reads anew with MiXCR; each CDR3 protein has one entry. The data contain 200,000 to 250,000 distinct CDR3 sequences, 20% to 25% of them singletons. Material: peripheral blood. The receptor source for this set is a woman between 45 and 65 years old with Graves' ophthalmopathy. The CDR3 runs from the conserved cysteine through the conserved F or W. Fields, in order: J gene, V gene, D gene, clone size, CDR3 length, CDR3 DNA, CDR3 protein. A D gene is named only where the DNA matches it firmly. Clone size is not always given. Where it is, it says once, few, many or a class for expanded clones.

j_call: TRBJ2-5; v_call: TRBV3-1; d_call: .; clone_size: many; cdr3_length: 12; cdr3_nt: TGTGCCAGCAGCCCTAGGGGAGAGACCCAGTACTTC; cdr3_aa: CASSPRGETQYF
j_call: TRBJ1-2; v_call: TRBV12-5; d_call: TRBD1; clone_size: .; cdr3_length: 14; cdr3_nt: TGTGCTAGTGGTCCCGGCAGGGGGCTAGATGGCTACACCTTC; cdr3_aa: CASGPGRGLDGYTF
j_call: TRBJ1-5; v_call: TRBV24-1; d_call: .; clone_size: .; cdr3_length: 13; cdr3_nt: TGTGCCACAAGCGCAGGAAACAATCAGCCCCAGCATTTT; cdr3_aa: CATSAGNNQPQHF
j_call: TRBJ1-2; v_call: TRBV18; d_call: .; clone_size: many; cdr3_length: 13; cdr3_nt: TGTGCCAGCTCACCACGAACGGATAAGGGCTACACCTTC; cdr3_aa: CASSPRTDKGYTF
j_call: TRBJ1-2; v_call: TRBV5-1; d_call: TRBD1; clone_size: many; cdr3_length: 15; cdr3_nt: TGCGCCAGCAGCTTGGGACGGGCAGGGGGCTATGGCTACACCTTC; cdr3_aa: CASSLGRAGGYGYTF
j_call: TRBJ2-5; v_call: TRBV28; d_call: .; clone_size: many; cdr3_length: 15; cdr3_nt: TGTGCCAGCAGTTCCCCGACAGGACACCAAGAGACCCAGTACTTC; cdr3_aa: CASSSPTGHQETQYF
j_call: TRBJ1-3; v_call: TRBV28; d_call: .; clone_size: many; cdr3_length: 11; cdr3_nt: TGTGCCAGCGGGCGGGGGAACACCATATATTTT; cdr3_aa: CASGRGNTIYF
j_call: TRBJ2-5; v_call: TRBV27; d_call: TRBD1; clone_size: once; cdr3_length: 13; cdr3_nt: TGTGCCAGTAAGACAGGGTGGGACGAGACCCAGTACTTC; cdr3_aa: CASKTGWDETQYF
j_call: TRBJ2-7; v_call: TRBV12-3/TRBV12-4; d_call: .; clone_size: .; cdr3_length: 14; cdr3_nt: TGTGCCAGCAGTCGAACAGGGTTCTCCTACGAGCAGTACTTC; cdr3_aa: CASSRTGFSYEQYF
j_call: TRBJ1-5; v_call: TRBV28; d_call: .; clone_size: few; cdr3_length: 13; cdr3_nt: TGTGCCAGCAGCTTTACTTTATATCAGCCCCAGCATTTT; cdr3_aa: CASSFTLYQPQHF
j_call: TRBJ1-2; v_call: TRBV6-1; d_call: TRBD1; clone_size: many; cdr3_length: 14; cdr3_nt: TGTGCCAGCAGTGAAGGCTTACAGGGGTTTAGCTACACCTTC; cdr3_aa: CASSEGLQGFSYTF
j_call: TRBJ2-5; v_call: TRBV7-2; d_call: .; clone_size: many; cdr3_length: 14; cdr3_nt: TGTGCCAGCAGCTTAGATATATGGGAAGAGACCCAGTACTTC; cdr3_aa: CASSLDIWEETQYF
j_call: TRBJ2-7; v_call: TRBV2; d_call: .; clone_size: .; cdr3_length: 14; cdr3_nt: TGTGCCAGCACGGGGGCCAGAACCGGCTACGAGCAGTACTTC; cdr3_aa: CASTGARTGYEQYF
j_call: TRBJ2-2; v_call: TRBV11-1; d_call: TRBD2; clone_size: many; cdr3_length: 19; cdr3_nt: TGTGCCAGCAGCTTAGTCGTCTCTAGCGGGAGGGCTCAAACCGGGGAGCTGTTTTTT; cdr3_aa: CASSLVVSSGRAQTGELFF
j_call: TRBJ2-5; v_call: TRBV29-1; d_call: .; clone_size: many; cdr3_length: 12; cdr3_nt: TGCAGCGGGGGCCCAAAGGGGGAGACCCAGTACTTC; cdr3_aa: CSGGPKGETQYF
j_call: TRBJ2-7; v_call: TRBV5-1; d_call: TRBD2; clone_size: many; cdr3_length: 15; cdr3_nt: TGCGCCAGCAGCTTGCTTTCTAGCGGGAGTTACGAGCAGTACTTC; cdr3_aa: CASSLLSSGSYEQYF
j_call: TRBJ1-1; v_call: TRBV9; d_call: .; clone_size: .; cdr3_length: 18; cdr3_nt: TGTGCCAGCAGCGTAGGAGATGCGGACGCCCCGAGGGACACTGAAGCTTTCTTT; cdr3_aa: CASSVGDADAPRDTEAFF
j_call: TRBJ1-2; v_call: TRBV6-1; d_call: .; clone_size: many; cdr3_length: 13; cdr3_nt: TGTGCCAGCAGGGACAGCCTTAACTATGGCTACACCTTC; cdr3_aa: CASRDSLNYGYTF
j_call: TRBJ1-5; v_call: TRBV5-1; d_call: .; clone_size: many; cdr3_length: 13; cdr3_nt: TGCGCCAGCAGCTTGTCTGGTCAACAGCCCCAGCATTTT; cdr3_aa: CASSLSGQQPQHF
j_call: TRBJ1-2; v_call: TRBV11-1; d_call: .; clone_size: many; cdr3_length: 13; cdr3_nt: TGTGCCAGCAGCCCGACCTATGGGAGTGGCTACACCTTC; cdr3_aa: CASSPTYGSGYTF
j_call: TRBJ1-3; v_call: TRBV12-3/TRBV12-4; d_call: .; clone_size: many; cdr3_length: 17; cdr3_nt: TGTGCCAGCAGCCTCTCCGGGACCAAACTATTTGGAAACACCATATATTTT; cdr3_aa: CASSLSGTKLFGNTIYF
j_call: TRBJ2-4; v_call: TRBV2; d_call: .; clone_size: many; cdr3_length: 18; cdr3_nt: TGTGCCAGCAGGAGTGATCGAGTTCAGCGTCTAGCCAAAAACATTCAGTACTTC; cdr3_aa: CASRSDRVQRLAKNIQYF
j_call: TRBJ1-1; v_call: TRBV12-3/TRBV12-4; d_call: .; clone_size: many; cdr3_length: 14; cdr3_nt: TGTGCCAGCAGTTTAGCGGGACCAAGCCCTGAAGCTTTCTTT; cdr3_aa: CASSLAGPSPEAFF
j_call: TRBJ2-2; v_call: TRBV24-1; d_call: TRBD2; clone_size: .; cdr3_length: 15; cdr3_nt: TGTGCCACCAGTGACCAGGGACTAGTTTCCGGGGAGCTGTTTTTT; cdr3_aa: CATSDQGLVSGELFF
j_call: TRBJ2-2; v_call: TRBV5-8; d_call: TRBD1; clone_size: .; cdr3_length: 15; cdr3_nt: TGTGCCAGCAGCCCCAGGGGGCAGGACACCGGGGAGCTGTTTTTT; cdr3_aa: CASSPRGQDTGELFF